This is a list of T cell receptor beta chains from one sample in a study of low-dose radiotherapy and immunotherapy resistance in tumors. One entry per CDR3 protein, called by TCRdb with MiXCR from the reads. The repertoire consists of tens of thousands of distinct CDR3 sequences, with 20% to 25% occurring once and the leading ten covering over 10%. Sequenced here: PBMCs, sampled after low-dose radiotherapy plus immunotherapy. The receptors here all came from a female donor with ovarian cancer. CDR3s include the opening cysteine and the closing phenylalanine or tryptophan. Fields, in order: clone size, D gene, V gene, J gene, CDR3 protein, CDR3 DNA. A D gene is named only where the DNA matches it firmly. Clone size, where shown, is once, few, many, or a class for clones that have expanded.

many	TRBD1	TRBV5-1	TRBJ1-3	CASSLTGAGNGNTIYF	TGCGCCAGCAGCTTAACAGGGGCTGGTAATGGAAACACCATATATTTT
many	NA	TRBV3-1	TRBJ1-6	CASSPDGTHRPLHF	TGTGCCAGCAGCCCGGACGGAACACATCGGCCCCTCCACTTT
many	NA	TRBV6-2/TRBV6-3	TRBJ1-6	CASSDYFGAGNSPLHF	TGTGCCAGCAGTGATTACTTCGGCGCGGGTAATTCACCCCTCCACTTT
many	NA	TRBV6-1	TRBJ2-7	CASSEAHGSYEQYF	TGTGCCAGCAGTGAAGCCCACGGTTCCTACGAGCAGTACTTC
many	NA	TRBV6-5	TRBJ2-7	CASRTGPVYEQYF	TGTGCCAGCAGAACTGGGCCCGTCTACGAGCAGTACTTC
many	NA	TRBV28	TRBJ2-4	CASSPSGTPISRQYF	TGTGCCAGCAGTCCCTCCGGGACTCCTATTAGTCGGCAGTACTTC
many	TRBD2	TRBV5-1	TRBJ2-3	CASSLGWTSGGVNPDTQYF	TGCGCCAGCAGCCTAGGATGGACTAGCGGGGGCGTCAACCCCGATACGCAGTATTTT
NA	NA	TRBV18	TRBJ1-2	CASSPPGARGGYTF	TGTGCCAGCTCACCACCAGGGGCGCGAGGTGGCTACACCTTC
many	NA	TRBV6-6	TRBJ2-7	CASSYSRQALGEQYF	TGTGCCAGCAGTTACTCGCGACAGGCATTAGGGGAGCAGTACTTC
few	TRBD1	TRBV5-1	TRBJ1-2	CASSPTGKNYGYTF	TGCGCCAGCAGCCCGACAGGGAAGAACTATGGCTACACCTTC
many	NA	TRBV7-2	TRBJ2-7	CASSPLPSDHEQYF	TGTGCCAGCAGCCCGCTGCCCAGCGATCACGAGCAGTACTTC
many	TRBD1	TRBV6-2/TRBV6-3	TRBJ1-5	CASRETGALPRPQHF	TGTGCCAGCAGGGAGACAGGGGCTCTTCCCCGGCCCCAGCATTTT
many	NA	TRBV9	TRBJ2-1	CASSVEGYSYNEQFF	TGTGCCAGCAGCGTGGAGGGGTACTCCTACAATGAGCAGTTCTTC
many	NA	TRBV6-2/TRBV6-3	TRBJ2-2	CASSIYTGELFF	TGTGCCAGCAGTATCTACACCGGGGAGCTGTTTTTT
many	NA	TRBV7-9	TRBJ1-3	CASSLGLPGSGNTIYF	TGTGCCAGCAGCTTAGGGCTCCCGGGCTCTGGAAACACCATATATTTT
few	NA	TRBV29-1	TRBJ1-1	CSVAVTAAGVPHF	TGCAGCGTTGCTGTGACCGCTGCCGGAGTTCCCCATTTT
NA	TRBD2	TRBV5-4	TRBJ2-1	CASSPTTGGYNEQFF	TGTGCCAGCAGCCCTACAACGGGGGGTTACAATGAGCAGTTCTTC
many	NA	TRBV11-3	TRBJ2-2	CASSLSSYTGELFF	TGTGCCAGCAGCCTCTCTAGTTACACCGGGGAGCTGTTTTTT